These 8 T cell receptor beta chains originate from one sample sequenced in a study of CD8 T cells in ankylosing spondylitis. TCRdb fed the 5' RACE reads into MiXCR, producing one record per CDR3 protein. The repertoire holds 250,000 or so distinct CDR3 sequences, 18% seen once, with under 40% in the top ten. The sample consisted of blood, either unsorted or a sorted T cell fraction (not recorded which). These receptors all come from a male donor with ankylosing spondylitis or in good health (not recorded which).

The V gene is TRBV29-1, the J gene TRBJ2-7; D call uncertain. The germline V and J ends were trimmed by 4 bases and 3 bases, with 10 bases remaining between them. CDR1 and CDR2 (germline): SQVTM, ANQGSEA. The CDR3 runs to 12 residues. CDR3 sequence: CSVADNRYEQYF. In nucleotides, the CDR3 is TGCAGCGTTGCTGACAATCGCTACGAGCAGTACTTC.

This chain connects TRBV10-1 to TRBJ1-1, with TRBD1 as a possible D gene (5 bases). CDR1 and CDR2 from the germline V gene are WNHNN and SYGVQD (reference sequence). The V end lost 2 bases, the J end lost 7 bases, and 8 bases lay between the germline ends. This CDR3 comprises 12 residues. The CDR3 is CASSEGASEAFF. The CDR3 DNA reads as TGCGCCAGCAGTGAGGGGGCGAGTGAAGCTTTCTTT.

The gene calls are TRBV7-9 and TRBJ2-1; D may correspond to TRBD1 or TRBD2 (5 bases each). With 5 bases removed from V and 10 bases from J, the gap between germline ends came to 12 bases. Germline CDR1 reads SEHNR; CDR2 reads FQNEAQ (reference sequence). The length of the CDR3 is 12 residues. CDR3 amino acids: CASSPGTPEQFF. As DNA, the CDR3 is TGTGCCAGCAGCCCAGGGACCCCAGAGCAGTTCTTC. Based on the CDR3 plus reference TRBV7-9 and TRBJ2-1, the full variable domain is DTGVSQNPRHKITKRGQNVTFRCDPISEHNRLYWYRQTLGQGPEFLTYFQNEAQLEKSRLLSDRFSAERPKGSFSTLEIQRTEQGDSAMYLCASSPGTPEQFFGPGTRLTVL.

This clonotype was observed a few times. The rearrangement links TRBV4-2 to TRBJ2-1; 10 bases agree with TRBD2. The CDR3 is 19 residues long. Germline lookup yields CDR1 LGHNA and CDR2 YNFKEQ. The ends lost 0 bases at V and 6 bases at J; junction bases unmatched: 14. The CDR3 here is CASSQDPNQLAGWANEQFF. CDR3 in DNA: TGTGCCAGCAGCCAAGATCCGAATCAACTAGCGGGATGGGCCAATGAGCAGTTCTTC.

This clonotype occurred many times. The chain couples TRBV9 to TRBJ2-3; D uncertain. Trimming took 6 bases from V and 4 from J, leaving 0 bases between them. Germline V gene sequence: CDR1 SGDLS, CDR2 YYNGEE. CDR3 length equals 9 residues. This CDR3 reads CASTDTQYF. CDR3 nucleotides: TGTGCCAGCACAGATACGCAGTATTTT.

This clonotype was observed a single time. V gene TRBV7-3 combines with J gene TRBJ2-1; 12 bases align to TRBD2. The ends lost 3 bases at V and 0 bases at J; junction bases unmatched: 6. The length of the CDR3 is 18 residues. Germline CDR1 is SGHTA and CDR2 is FQGTGA. Here the CDR3 DNA reads TGTGCCAGCAGCTTCCTAGCGGGAGGGACAAGCTCCTACAATGAGCAGTTCTTC. It encodes CASSFLAGGTSSYNEQFF.

This rearrangement joins TRBV9 to TRBJ2-1, with 8 bases that match TRBD2. This CDR3 region has 17 residues. Per the germline V gene, CDR1 is SGDLS and CDR2 is YYNGEE. J was trimmed by 0 bases and V by 0 bases; bases with no gene match: 5. CDR3 DNA: TGTGCCAGCAGCGTAGCTCGCGGGGGGTACTCCTACAATGAGCAGTTCTTC. This gives the protein CASSVARGGYSYNEQFF.

The rearrangement uses TRBV11-2 and TRBJ1-1; D remains unclear. This CDR3 contains 12 residues. V dropped 0 bases and J dropped 8 bases, with 7 bases sitting between them. Germline V gene sequence: CDR1 SGHAT, CDR2 FQNNGV. The DNA for the CDR3 is TGTGCCAGCAGCTTAGAATGGGGAGAAGCTTTCTTT. Translation: CASSLEWGEAFF.